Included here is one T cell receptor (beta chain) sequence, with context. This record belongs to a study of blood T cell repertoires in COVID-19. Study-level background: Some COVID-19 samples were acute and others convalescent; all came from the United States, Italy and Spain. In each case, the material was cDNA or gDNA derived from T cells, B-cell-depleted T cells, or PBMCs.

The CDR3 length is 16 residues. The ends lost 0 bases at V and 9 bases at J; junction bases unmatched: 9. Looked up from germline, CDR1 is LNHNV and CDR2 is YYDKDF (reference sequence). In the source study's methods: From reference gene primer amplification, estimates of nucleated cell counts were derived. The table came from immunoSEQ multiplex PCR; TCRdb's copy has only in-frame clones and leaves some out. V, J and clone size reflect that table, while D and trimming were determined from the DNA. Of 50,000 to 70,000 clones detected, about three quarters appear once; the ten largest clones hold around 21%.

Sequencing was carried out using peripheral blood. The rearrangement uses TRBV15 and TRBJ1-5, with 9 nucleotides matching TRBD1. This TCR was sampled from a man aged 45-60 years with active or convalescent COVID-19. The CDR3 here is CATSRDQGTGKWPQHF. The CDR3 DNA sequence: TGTGCCACCAGCAGAGATCAAGGGACAGGGAAGTGGCCCCAGCATTTT.